The 6 T cell receptor beta chains in this list originate from one sample, sequenced in a study of cytomegalovirus exposure and HLA in healthy donors. Use of 60 Vbeta and 13 Jbeta primers characterized the PCR. This table comes from immunoSEQ multiplex PCR, and its TCRdb copy is limited to in-frame clones, with some not included. The sample includes roughly 170,000 clones, over 70% of them seen just once. Sequencing used PBMCs. The receptor set was obtained from a man aged 25 to 45 in good health and CMV-seropositive.

The chain links TRBV11-2 to TRBJ2-6; 12 bases are shared with TRBD2. Germline assignment: CDR1 SGHAT and CDR2 FQNNGV. This CDR3 comprises 19 residues. V trimming: 5 bases; J trimming: 0 bases; junction bases outside the gene matches: 8. The chain's CDR3 is CASSPRLAGAISGANVLTF. The CDR3 coding sequence is TGTGCCAGCAGCCCCCGACTAGCGGGGGCCATCTCTGGGGCCAACGTCCTGACTTTC.

Only a few counts were recorded for this clone. The chain is built from TRBV6-1 and TRBJ2-7; a weak D match, TRBD2 (7 bases). Germline values: CDR1 MNHNS, CDR2 SASEGT. The CDR3 totals 15 residues. The V gene lost 10 bases and the J gene lost 4 bases, with 23 bases spanning the gap. This CDR3 reads CATRQETSSPYEQYF. The DNA of the CDR3 is TGTGCCACCCGACAGGAGACTAGCTCCCCTTACGAGCAGTACTTC.

The chain uses TRBV5-1 and TRBJ2-7; 13 bases agree with TRBD2. The V gene end was trimmed by 1 base and the J gene end by 5 bases; junction bases not matched to a gene: 6. Germline V gene lookup returns CDR1 SGHRS and CDR2 YFSETQ. The CDR3 sequence is 16 residues long. CDR3: CASSLIAGLAGDEQYF. Written as DNA, the CDR3 is TGCGCCAGCAGCTTGATTGCAGGACTAGCGGGAGACGAGCAGTACTTC.

V and J are TRBV11-3 and TRBJ2-1; tentatively, D is TRBD2 (6 bases). The ends were cut back, 5 bases at V and 4 bases at J, with 12 bases in the middle. The V gene's germline CDR1 is SGHNT and CDR2 YENEEA. The CDR3 spans 14 residues. The CDR3 DNA sequence: TGTGCCAGCAGCCTGCTAGCGCGGTACAATGAGCAGTTCTTC. Amino acid sequence: CASSLLARYNEQFF.

V is TRBV7-2 and J is TRBJ2-3; a possible D gene is TRBD1 (5 bases). Germline V gene data show CDR1 as SGHTA and CDR2 as FQGNSA. V lost 3 bases and J 3 bases, leaving 10 bases between the germline ends. The CDR3 sequence is 14 residues long. DNA for the CDR3: TGTGCCAGCAGCTTGGGGCTTGTAACAGATACGCAGTATTTT. This codes for CASSLGLVTDTQYF. Filled out from reference TRBV7-2 and TRBJ2-3, the complete variable domain reads GAGVSQSPSNKVTEKGKDVELRCDPISGHTALYWYRQSLGQGLEFLIYFQGNSAPDKSGLPSDRFSAERTGGSVSTLTIQRTQQEDSAVYLCASSLGLVTDTQYFGPGTRLTVL.

The rearrangement links TRBV5-1 to TRBJ1-1; the D gene is possibly TRBD1 (6 bases). The ends were cut back, 1 base at V and 0 bases at J, with 7 bases in the middle. The germline gives CDR1 SGHRS, CDR2 YFSETQ. This CDR3 has 14 residues. CDR3 sequence reads: CASSLYRVNTEAFF. For the CDR3, the DNA is TGCGCCAGCAGCTTGTACAGGGTGAACACTGAAGCTTTCTTT.